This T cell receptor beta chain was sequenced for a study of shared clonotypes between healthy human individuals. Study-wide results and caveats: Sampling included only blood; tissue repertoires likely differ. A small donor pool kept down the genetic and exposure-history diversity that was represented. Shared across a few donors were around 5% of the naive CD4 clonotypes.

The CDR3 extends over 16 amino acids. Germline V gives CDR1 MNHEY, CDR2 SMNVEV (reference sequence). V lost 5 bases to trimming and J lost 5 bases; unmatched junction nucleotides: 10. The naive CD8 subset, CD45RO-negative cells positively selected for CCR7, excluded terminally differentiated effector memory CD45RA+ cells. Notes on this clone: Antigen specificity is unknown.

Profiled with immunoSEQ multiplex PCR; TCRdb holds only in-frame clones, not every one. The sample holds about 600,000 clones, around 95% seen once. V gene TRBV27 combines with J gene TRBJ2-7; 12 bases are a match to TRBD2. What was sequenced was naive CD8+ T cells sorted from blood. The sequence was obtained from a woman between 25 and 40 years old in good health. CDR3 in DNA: TGTGCCAGCAGTCAACTCCCTAGCGGGAGGGTGAACGAGCAGTACTTC. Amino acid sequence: CASSQLPSGRVNEQYF.